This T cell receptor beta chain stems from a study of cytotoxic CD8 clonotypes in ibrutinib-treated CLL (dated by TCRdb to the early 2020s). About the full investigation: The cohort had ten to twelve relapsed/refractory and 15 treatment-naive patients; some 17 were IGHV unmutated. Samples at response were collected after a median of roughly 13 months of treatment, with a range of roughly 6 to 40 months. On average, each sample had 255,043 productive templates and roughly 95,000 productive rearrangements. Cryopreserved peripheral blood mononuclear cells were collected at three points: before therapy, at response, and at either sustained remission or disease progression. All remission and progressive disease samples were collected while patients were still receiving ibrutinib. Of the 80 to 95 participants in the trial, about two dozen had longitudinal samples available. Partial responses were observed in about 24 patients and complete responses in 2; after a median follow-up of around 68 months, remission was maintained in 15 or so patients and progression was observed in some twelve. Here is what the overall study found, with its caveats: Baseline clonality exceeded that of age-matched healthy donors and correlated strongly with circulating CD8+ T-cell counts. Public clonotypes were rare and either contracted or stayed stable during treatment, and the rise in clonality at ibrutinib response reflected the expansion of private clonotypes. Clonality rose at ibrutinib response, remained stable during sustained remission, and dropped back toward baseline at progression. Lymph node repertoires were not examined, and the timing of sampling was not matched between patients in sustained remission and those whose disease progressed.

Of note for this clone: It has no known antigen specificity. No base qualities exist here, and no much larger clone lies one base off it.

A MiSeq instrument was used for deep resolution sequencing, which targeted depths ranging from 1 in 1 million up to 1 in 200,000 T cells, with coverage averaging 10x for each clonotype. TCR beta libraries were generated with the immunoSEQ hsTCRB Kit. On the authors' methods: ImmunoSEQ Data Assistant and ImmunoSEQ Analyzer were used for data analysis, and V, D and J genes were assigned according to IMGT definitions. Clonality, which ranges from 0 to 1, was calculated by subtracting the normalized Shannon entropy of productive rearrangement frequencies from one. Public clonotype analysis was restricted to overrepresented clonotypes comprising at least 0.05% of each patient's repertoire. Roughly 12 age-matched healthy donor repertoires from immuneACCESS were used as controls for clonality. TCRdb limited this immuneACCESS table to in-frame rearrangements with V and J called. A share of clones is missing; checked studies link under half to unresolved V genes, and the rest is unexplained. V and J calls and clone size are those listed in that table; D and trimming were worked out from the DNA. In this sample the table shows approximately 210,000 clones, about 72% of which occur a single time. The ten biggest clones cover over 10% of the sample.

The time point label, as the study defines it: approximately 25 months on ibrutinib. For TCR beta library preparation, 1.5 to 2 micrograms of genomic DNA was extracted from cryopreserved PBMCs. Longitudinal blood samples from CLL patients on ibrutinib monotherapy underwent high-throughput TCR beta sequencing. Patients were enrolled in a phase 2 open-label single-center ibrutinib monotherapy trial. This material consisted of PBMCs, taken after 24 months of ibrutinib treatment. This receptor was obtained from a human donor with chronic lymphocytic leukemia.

The DNA sequence reads TGCAGCGTTAGGGCCCAAATCTACAATGAGCAGTTCTTC. It translates as CSVRAQIYNEQFF. Recombination linked TRBV29-1 to TRBJ2-1; the D gene remains uncertain. Based on the germline V gene, the CDR1 and CDR2 sequences are SQVTM and ANQGSEA. Cut back by 5 bases and 3 bases, the V and J ends lie 11 bases apart. Spanning cysteine to phenylalanine, the CDR3 consists of 13 amino acids. The kept DNA is CDR3 alone, 39 bases in frame from the first base.